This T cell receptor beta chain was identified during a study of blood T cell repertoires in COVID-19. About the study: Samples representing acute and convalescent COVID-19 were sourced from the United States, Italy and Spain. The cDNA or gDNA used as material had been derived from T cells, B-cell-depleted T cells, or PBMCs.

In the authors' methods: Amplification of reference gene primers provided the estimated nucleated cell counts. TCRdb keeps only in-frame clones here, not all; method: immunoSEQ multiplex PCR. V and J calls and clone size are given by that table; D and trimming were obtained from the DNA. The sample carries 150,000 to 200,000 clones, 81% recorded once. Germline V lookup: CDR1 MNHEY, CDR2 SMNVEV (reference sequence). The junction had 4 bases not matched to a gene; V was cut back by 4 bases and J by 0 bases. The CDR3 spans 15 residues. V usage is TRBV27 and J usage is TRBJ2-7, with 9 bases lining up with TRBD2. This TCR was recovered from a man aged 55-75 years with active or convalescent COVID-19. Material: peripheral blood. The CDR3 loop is CASSWSSGASYEQYF. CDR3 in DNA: TGTGCCAGCAGTTGGTCTAGCGGGGCCTCCTACGAGCAGTACTTC.